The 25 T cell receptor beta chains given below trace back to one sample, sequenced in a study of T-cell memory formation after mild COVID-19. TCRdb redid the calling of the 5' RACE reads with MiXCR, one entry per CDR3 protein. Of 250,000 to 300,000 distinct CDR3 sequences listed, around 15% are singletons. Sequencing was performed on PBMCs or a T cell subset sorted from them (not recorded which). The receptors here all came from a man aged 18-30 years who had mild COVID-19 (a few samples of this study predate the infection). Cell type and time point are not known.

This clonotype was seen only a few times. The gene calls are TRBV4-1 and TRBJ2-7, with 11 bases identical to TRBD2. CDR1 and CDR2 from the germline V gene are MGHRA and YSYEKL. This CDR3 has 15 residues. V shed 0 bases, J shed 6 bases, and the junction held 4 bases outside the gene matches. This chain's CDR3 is CASSQEASGGTEQYV. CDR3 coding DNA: TGCGCCAGCAGCCAAGAGGCTAGCGGGGGGACCGAGCAGTACGTC.

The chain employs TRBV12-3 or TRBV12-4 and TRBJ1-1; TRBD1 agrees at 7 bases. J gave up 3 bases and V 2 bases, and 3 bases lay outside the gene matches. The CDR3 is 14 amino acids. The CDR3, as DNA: TGTGCCAGCAGTTTACAGGGGGTAGACACTGAAGCTTTCTTT. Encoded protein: CASSLQGVDTEAFF.

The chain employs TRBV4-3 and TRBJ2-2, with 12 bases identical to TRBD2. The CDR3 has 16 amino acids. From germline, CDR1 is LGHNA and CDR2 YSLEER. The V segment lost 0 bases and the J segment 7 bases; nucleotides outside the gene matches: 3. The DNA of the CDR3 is TGCGCCAGCAGCCAAGAGGGGACTAGCGGGCGCGGGGAGCTGTTTTTT. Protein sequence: CASSQEGTSGRGELFF.

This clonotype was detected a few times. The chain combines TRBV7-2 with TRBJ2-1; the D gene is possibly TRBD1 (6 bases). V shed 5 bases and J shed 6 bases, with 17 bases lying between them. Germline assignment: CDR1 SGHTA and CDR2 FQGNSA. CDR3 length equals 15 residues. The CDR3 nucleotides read TGTGCCAGCAGCCCAGGGGCAGGGCGAACCAATGAGCAGTTCTTC. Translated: CASSPGAGRTNEQFF.

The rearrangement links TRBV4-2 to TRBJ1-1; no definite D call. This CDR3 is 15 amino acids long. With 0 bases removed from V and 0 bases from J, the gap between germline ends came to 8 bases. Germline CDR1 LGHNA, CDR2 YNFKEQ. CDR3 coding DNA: TGTGCCAGCAGCCAAGATTTGCCCGTGAACACTGAAGCTTTCTTT. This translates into CASSQDLPVNTEAFF.

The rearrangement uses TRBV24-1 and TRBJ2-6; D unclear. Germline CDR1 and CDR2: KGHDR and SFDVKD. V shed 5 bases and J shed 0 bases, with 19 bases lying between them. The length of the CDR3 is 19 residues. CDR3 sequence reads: CATSGKKLSLSSGANVLTF. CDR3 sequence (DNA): TGTGCCACCAGTGGGAAGAAGTTGTCTCTGAGCTCTGGGGCCAACGTCCTGACTTTC.

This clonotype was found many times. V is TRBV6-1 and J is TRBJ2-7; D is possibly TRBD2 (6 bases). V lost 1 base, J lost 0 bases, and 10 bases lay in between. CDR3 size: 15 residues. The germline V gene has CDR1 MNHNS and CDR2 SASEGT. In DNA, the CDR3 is TGTGCCAGCAGTGAAGGGGACTCGAGCTCCTACGAGCAGTACTTC. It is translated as CASSEGDSSSYEQYF.

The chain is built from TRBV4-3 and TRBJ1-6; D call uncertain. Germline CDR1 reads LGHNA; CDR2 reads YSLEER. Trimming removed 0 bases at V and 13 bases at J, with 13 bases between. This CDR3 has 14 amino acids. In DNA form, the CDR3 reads TGCGCCAGCAGCCAAGATATGGACCAACGGCCCCTCCACTTT. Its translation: CASSQDMDQRPLHF.

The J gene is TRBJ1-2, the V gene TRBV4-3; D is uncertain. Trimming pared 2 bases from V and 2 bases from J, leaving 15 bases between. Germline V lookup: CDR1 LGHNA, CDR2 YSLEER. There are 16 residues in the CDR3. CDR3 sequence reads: CASSQQRSGGNYGYTF. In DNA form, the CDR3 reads TGCGCCAGCAGCCAACAACGGAGTGGAGGGAACTATGGCTACACCTTC.

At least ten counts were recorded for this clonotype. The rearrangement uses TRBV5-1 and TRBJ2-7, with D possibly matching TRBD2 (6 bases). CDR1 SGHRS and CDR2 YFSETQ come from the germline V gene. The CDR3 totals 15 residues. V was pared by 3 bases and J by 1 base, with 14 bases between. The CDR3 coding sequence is TGCGCCAGCAGCTGGGGGACTTCCGGGTCCTACGAGCAGTACTTC. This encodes CASSWGTSGSYEQYF.

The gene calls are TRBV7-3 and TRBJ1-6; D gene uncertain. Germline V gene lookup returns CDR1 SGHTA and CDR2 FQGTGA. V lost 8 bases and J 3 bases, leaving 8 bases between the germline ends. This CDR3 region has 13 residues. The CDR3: CASAGDYNSPLHF. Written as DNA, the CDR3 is TGTGCCAGCGCTGGGGACTATAATTCACCCCTCCACTTT.

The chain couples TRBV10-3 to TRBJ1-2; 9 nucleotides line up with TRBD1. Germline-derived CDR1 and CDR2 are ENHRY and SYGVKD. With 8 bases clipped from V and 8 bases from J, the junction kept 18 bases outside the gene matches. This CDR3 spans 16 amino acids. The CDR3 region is CAISNRDREKLRGYTF. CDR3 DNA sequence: TGTGCCATCTCTAACCGGGACAGGGAGAAATTGAGGGGCTACACCTTC.

The CDR3 loop reads CASSPGTGRYEQYV. The CDR3 DNA reads TGTGCCAGCAGCCCCGGGACAGGGAGGTACGAGCAGTACGTC. This rearrangement joins TRBV5-6 to TRBJ2-7; 9 bases are shared with TRBD1. V shed 4 bases and J 4 bases; nucleotides not matched to a gene: 6. The CDR3 is 14 amino acids. Germline CDR1 is SGHDT and CDR2 is YYEEEE.

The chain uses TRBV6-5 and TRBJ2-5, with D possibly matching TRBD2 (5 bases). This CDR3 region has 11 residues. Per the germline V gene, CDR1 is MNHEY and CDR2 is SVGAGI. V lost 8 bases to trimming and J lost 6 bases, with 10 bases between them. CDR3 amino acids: CASGSGKTQYF. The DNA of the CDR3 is TGTGCCAGCGGGTCGGGGAAGACCCAGTACTTC.

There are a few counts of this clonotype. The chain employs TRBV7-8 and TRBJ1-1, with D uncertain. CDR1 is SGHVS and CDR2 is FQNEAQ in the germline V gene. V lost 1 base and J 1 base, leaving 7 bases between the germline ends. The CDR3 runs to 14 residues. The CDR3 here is CASSLGGENTEAFF. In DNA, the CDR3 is TGTGCCAGCAGCTTAGGCGGCGAGAACACTGAAGCTTTCTTT.

The chain's CDR3 is CASSLLQGTDTQYF. The CDR3 DNA sequence: TGTGCCAGCAGTTTGCTACAGGGGACAGATACGCAGTATTTT. The rearrangement uses TRBV12-3 or TRBV12-4 and TRBJ2-3; TRBD1 matches at 7 bases. After removal of 3 bases from V and 3 bases from J, the junction contained 3 bases not matched to a gene. The CDR3 covers 14 residues.

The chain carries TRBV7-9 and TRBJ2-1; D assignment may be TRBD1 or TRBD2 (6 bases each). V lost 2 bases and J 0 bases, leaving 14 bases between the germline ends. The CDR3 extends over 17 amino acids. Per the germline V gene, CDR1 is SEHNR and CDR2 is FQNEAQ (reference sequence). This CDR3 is CASSLRGGPLSYNEQFF. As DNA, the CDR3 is TGTGCCAGCAGCTTACGTGGGGGGCCACTCTCCTACAATGAGCAGTTCTTC.

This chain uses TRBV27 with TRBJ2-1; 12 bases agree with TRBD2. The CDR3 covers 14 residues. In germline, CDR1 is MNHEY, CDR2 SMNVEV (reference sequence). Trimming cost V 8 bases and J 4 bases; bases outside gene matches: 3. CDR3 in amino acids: CASQLAGGYNEQFF. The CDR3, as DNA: TGTGCCAGCCAACTAGCGGGGGGATACAATGAGCAGTTCTTC.

In nucleotides, the CDR3 is TGTGCCAGCAGACGAAGACAGGGTGAAGATACGCAGTATTTT. Translated: CASRRRQGEDTQYF. The rearrangement joins TRBV11-2 to TRBJ2-3, with TRBD1 matching 7 bases. The germline gives CDR1 SGHAT, CDR2 FQNNGV. The CDR3 length is 14 residues. The V gene end was trimmed by 6 bases and the J gene end by 5 bases; junction bases not matched to a gene: 8.

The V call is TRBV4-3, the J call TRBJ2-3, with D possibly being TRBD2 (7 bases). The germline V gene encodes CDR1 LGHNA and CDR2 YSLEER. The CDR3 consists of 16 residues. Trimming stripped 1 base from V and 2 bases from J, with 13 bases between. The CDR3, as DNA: TGCGCCAGCAGCCAAGGAGAGGGGGGGTACACAGATACGCAGTATTTT. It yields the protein CASSQGEGGYTDTQYF.

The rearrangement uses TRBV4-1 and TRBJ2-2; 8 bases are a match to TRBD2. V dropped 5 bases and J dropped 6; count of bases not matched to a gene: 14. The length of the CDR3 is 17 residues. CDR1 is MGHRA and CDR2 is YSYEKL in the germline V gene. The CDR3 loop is CASSTPIRGGLSGELFF. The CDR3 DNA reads TGCGCCAGCAGCACTCCGATCCGGGGGGGACTTTCCGGGGAGCTGTTTTTT.

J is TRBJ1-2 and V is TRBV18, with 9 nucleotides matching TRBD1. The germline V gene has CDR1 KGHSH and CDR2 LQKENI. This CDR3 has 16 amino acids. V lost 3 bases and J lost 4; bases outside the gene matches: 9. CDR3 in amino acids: CASSPQPGTGSYGYTF. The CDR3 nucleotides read TGTGCCAGCTCACCTCAACCCGGGACAGGGAGCTATGGCTACACCTTC.

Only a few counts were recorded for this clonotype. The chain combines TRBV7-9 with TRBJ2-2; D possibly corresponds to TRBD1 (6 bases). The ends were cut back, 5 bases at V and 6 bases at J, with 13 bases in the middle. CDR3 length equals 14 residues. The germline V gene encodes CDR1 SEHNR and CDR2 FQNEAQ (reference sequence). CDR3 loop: CASSPNRDPGELFF. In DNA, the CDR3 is TGTGCCAGCAGCCCTAACAGGGATCCCGGGGAGCTGTTTTTT.

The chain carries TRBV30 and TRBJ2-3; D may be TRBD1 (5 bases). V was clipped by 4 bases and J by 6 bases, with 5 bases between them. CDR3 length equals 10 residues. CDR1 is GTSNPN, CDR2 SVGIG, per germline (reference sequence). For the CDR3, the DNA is TGTGCCTGGACAGGGGATACGCAGTATTTT. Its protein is CAWTGDTQYF. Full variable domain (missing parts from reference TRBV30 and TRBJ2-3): SQTIHQWPATLVQPVGSPLSLECTVEGTSNPNLYWYRQAAGRGLQLLFYSVGIGQISSEVPQNLSASRPQDRQFILSSKKLLLSDSGFYLCAWTGDTQYFGPGTRLTVL.

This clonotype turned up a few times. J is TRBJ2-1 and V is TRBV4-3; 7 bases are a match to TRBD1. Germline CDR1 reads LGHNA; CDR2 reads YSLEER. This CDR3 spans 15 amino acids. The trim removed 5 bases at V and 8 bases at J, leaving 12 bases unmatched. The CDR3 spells CASSYRGLGSDEQFF. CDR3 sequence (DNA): TGCGCCAGCAGCTACAGGGGATTAGGGAGCGATGAGCAGTTCTTC.